This T cell receptor beta chain was retrieved from a study of OX40 agonist ivuxolimab in advanced cancers. Assay used: immunoSEQ multiplex PCR; TCRdb lists only in-frame clones, some missing. The repertoire holds tens of thousands of clones, with approximately 80% as singletons. The germline CDR1 and CDR2 sequences are SEHNR and FQNEAQ (reference sequence). This CDR3 spans 15 amino acids. Trimming took 5 bases from V and 0 from J; bases not matched to a gene: 5. The input for sequencing was CD4+ or CD8+ T cells sorted from blood, taken in a trial of the OX40 agonist ivuxolimab. The receptor comes from an adult with an advanced solid tumor such as melanoma, head and neck, liver or kidney cancer. V and J are TRBV7-9 and TRBJ2-7, with TRBD1 matching over 9 bases. CDR3 coding DNA: TGTGCCAGCAGCCGGGACAGGGATGGCTCCTACGAGCAGTACTTC. Its protein is CASSRDRDGSYEQYF.